These 23 T cell receptor beta chains share one sample of origin, sequenced in a study of blood T cell repertoires in COVID-19. Data came from immunoSEQ multiplex PCR; TCRdb stores just in-frame clones and leaves some out. The profile shows some 250,000 clones, approximately 80% of them singletons. Sequencing used peripheral blood. The receptors shown here come from a woman aged 80 or over with COVID-19, enrolled during active disease.

A note on this clone: A read error may account for a junction end that differs from germline. The chain is built from TRBV5-6 and TRBJ1-3; D might be TRBD1 (6 bases). This CDR3 is built from 15 residues. Germline V gene data show CDR1 as SGHDT and CDR2 as YYEEEE. CDR3 in DNA: TGTGCCAGCAGCTTGGGAGGGACAAGTGGAAGCACCATATATTTT. It yields the protein CASSLGGTSGSTIYF.

The rearrangement links TRBV18 to TRBJ1-1, with TRBD1 matching 11 bases. This CDR3 is built from 15 residues. Per the germline V gene, CDR1 is KGHSH and CDR2 is LQKENI. Trimming at V came to 4 bases and at J to 7 bases, leaving 8 bases not matched to a gene. CDR3 sequence reads: CASSLGQGALVEAFF. The CDR3 nucleotides are TGTGCCAGCTCACTTGGACAGGGGGCGTTAGTTGAAGCTTTCTTT.

The chain has TRBV11-2 and TRBJ2-5; D possibly corresponds to TRBD1 (6 bases). V lost 5 bases to trimming and J lost 2 bases, with 15 bases between them. Germline CDR1 is SGHAT and CDR2 is FQNNGV. This CDR3 is 15 amino acids long. The CDR3 DNA sequence: TGTGCCAGCAGCCTCCGGGACACCTCACAAGAGACCCAGTACTTC. It specifies CASSLRDTSQETQYF.

This clone was recorded only once. The chain uses TRBV5-1 and TRBJ2-6; 7 nucleotides align to TRBD1. The CDR3 length is 15 residues. Looked up from germline, CDR1 is SGHRS and CDR2 is YFSETQ. The V and J ends lost 5 bases and 0 bases, in that order; junction bases with no gene match: 2. CDR3 sequence reads: CASRGQFSGANVLTF. The DNA of the CDR3 is TGCGCCAGCAGGGGACAGTTCTCTGGGGCCAACGTCCTGACTTTC. Filled out from reference TRBV5-1 and TRBJ2-6, the complete variable domain reads KAGVTQTPRYLIKTRGQQVTLSCSPISGHRSVSWYQQTPGQGLQFLFEYFSETQRNKGNFPGRFSGRQFSNSRSEMNVSTLELGDSALYLCASRGQFSGANVLTFGAGSRLTVL.

The V gene is TRBV27, the J gene TRBJ1-2; a weak D match, TRBD1 (5 bases). There are 15 residues in the CDR3. The V gene lost 2 bases and the J gene lost 3 bases, with 13 bases spanning the gap. Germline values: CDR1 MNHEY, CDR2 SMNVEV (reference sequence). The CDR3, as DNA: TGTGCCAGCAGTTTAACACAGGCAAGGGACTATGGCTACACCTTC. Protein product: CASSLTQARDYGYTF.

The V gene is TRBV6-5, the J gene TRBJ1-2; TRBD1 aligns across 8 bases. Germline CDR1 MNHEY, CDR2 SVGAGI. Germline trimming cut 8 bases from V and 6 bases from J; bases unmatched to any gene: 11. There are 14 residues in the CDR3. CDR3 bases: TGTGCCAGCCCTCAGAGGATACAGGGGGATGGCTACACCTTC. It is translated as CASPQRIQGDGYTF.

The V and J genes are TRBV28 and TRBJ1-6; 9 positions match TRBD1. V gave up 2 bases and J gave up 7 bases; unmatched junction bases: 6. Germline CDR1 is MDHEN and CDR2 is SYDVKM. The CDR3 extends over 16 amino acids. CDR3: CASSLSGTGRNSPLHF. The DNA of the CDR3 is TGTGCCAGCAGTTTAAGCGGGACAGGGAGGAATTCACCCCTCCACTTT.

This clone turned up a few times. The J gene is TRBJ2-2, the V gene TRBV5-1; 8 bases map to TRBD2. The CDR3 sequence is 16 residues long. Per germline, CDR1 SGHRS and CDR2 YFSETQ. V lost 4 bases and J lost 6; bases outside the gene matches: 11. The CDR3 sequence: CASSPPWLAGPGELFF. In nucleotides, the CDR3 is TGCGCCAGCAGCCCACCCTGGCTAGCGGGCCCCGGGGAGCTGTTTTTT.

V usage is TRBV6-2 or TRBV6-3 and J usage is TRBJ2-7, with 10 bases matching TRBD1. V shed 4 bases, J shed 7 bases, and the junction held 16 bases outside the gene matches. The CDR3 runs to 17 residues. CDR1 is MNHEY and CDR2 is SVGEGT in the germline V gene. This CDR3 is CASSWRDQTGGQREQYF. The CDR3 coding sequence is TGTGCCAGCAGTTGGCGAGACCAGACAGGGGGCCAGCGGGAGCAGTACTTC.

This chain joins TRBV9 and TRBJ2-1; 9 bases map to TRBD2. CDR3 length: 17 residues. The germline V gene has CDR1 SGDLS and CDR2 YYNGEE. After removal of 0 bases from V and 3 bases from J, the junction contained 7 bases not matched to a gene. CDR3: CASSVALSGSLYNEQFF. CDR3 DNA: TGTGCCAGCAGCGTAGCACTTAGCGGGAGCCTCTACAATGAGCAGTTCTTC.

V gene TRBV3-1 (or the pseudogene TRBV3-2) combines with J gene TRBJ1-1, with D perhaps TRBD1 (5 bases). The CDR3 contains 11 residues. Germline CDR1 is LGHDT and CDR2 is YNNKEL (reference sequence). Trimming removed 0 bases at V and 12 bases at J, with 8 bases between. CDR3 region: CASSQDHRTFF. In nucleotides, the CDR3 is TGTGCCAGCAGCCAAGATCACAGGACTTTCTTT.

The rearrangement links TRBV18 to TRBJ2-3, with D maybe TRBD2 (6 bases). Trimming removed 5 bases from V and 4 bases from J, with 13 bases in between. The CDR3 is made up of 14 amino acids. The V gene's germline CDR1 is KGHSH and CDR2 LQKENI. The CDR3 DNA sequence: TGTGCCAGCTCAGTATCGAGGAGGGCAGATACGCAGTATTTT. Translated: CASSVSRRADTQYF.

The gene calls are TRBV2 and TRBJ1-2, with no clear D. The V end was cut by 4 bases, the J end by 1 base, with 10 bases between. The germline V gene encodes CDR1 SNHLY and CDR2 FYNNEI. CDR3 length: 14 residues. CDR3 sequence: CASSVSGNNYGYTF. As DNA, the CDR3 is TGTGCCAGCAGTGTGTCGGGAAATAACTATGGCTACACCTTC.

The chain combines TRBV5-1 with TRBJ2-7; 9 nucleotides agree with TRBD1. The V segment lost 3 bases and the J segment 7 bases; nucleotides outside the gene matches: 8. CDR1 is SGHRS and CDR2 is YFSETQ in the germline V gene. This CDR3 is built from 14 residues. CDR3 nucleotide sequence: TGCGCCAGCAGCTCGACAGGGGGGTCTCGGGAGCAGTACTTC. This sequence encodes CASSSTGGSREQYF. The whole variable domain, filled in from reference TRBV5-1 and TRBJ2-7, reads KAGVTQTPRYLIKTRGQQVTLSCSPISGHRSVSWYQQTPGQGLQFLFEYFSETQRNKGNFPGRFSGRQFSNSRSEMNVSTLELGDSALYLCASSSTGGSREQYFGPGTRLTVT.

This chain joins TRBV18 and TRBJ2-3; the match to TRBD2 covers 13 bases. V lost 3 bases and J lost 3; bases outside the gene matches: 9. The germline gives CDR1 KGHSH, CDR2 LQKENI. The length of the CDR3 is 18 residues. The CDR3 sequence: CASSPSAGTSGKTDTQYF. CDR3 nucleotides: TGTGCCAGCTCACCCTCGGCCGGGACTAGCGGGAAAACAGATACGCAGTATTTT.

The chain joins TRBV4-2 to TRBJ2-2; 11 bases match TRBD2. In germline, CDR1 is LGHNA, CDR2 YNFKEQ. J was trimmed by 5 bases and V by 1 base; bases with no gene match: 9. The CDR3 has 18 residues. CDR3 sequence (DNA): TGTGCCAGCAGCCAAGGAACTAGCGGGAGTCCGCGGACCGGGGAGCTGTTTTTT. Translated: CASSQGTSGSPRTGELFF.

This sequence joins TRBV24-1 and TRBJ2-1; 10 bases are a match to TRBD2. The CDR3 has 16 residues. Germline CDR1 is KGHDR and CDR2 is SFDVKD. V was pared by 3 bases and J by 7 bases, with 8 bases of the junction left unmatched. As DNA, the CDR3 is TGTGCCACCAGTGATCCAGCGGGAGGGCCACGGAATGAGCAGTTCTTC. This gives the protein CATSDPAGGPRNEQFF.

The CDR3 here is CASSQESGSRYEQYF. In nucleotides, the CDR3 is TGTGCCAGCAGCCAAGAGTCGGGGAGTCGTTACGAGCAGTACTTC. V gene TRBV4-2 combines with J gene TRBJ2-7; TRBD2 might be the D (5 bases). CDR1 is LGHNA and CDR2 is YNFKEQ in the germline V gene. The CDR3 length is 15 residues. V was shortened by 0 bases and J by 4 bases, with 13 bases between the two germline ends.

The J gene is TRBJ1-4, the V gene TRBV27; 7 bases are shared with TRBD1. The germline gives CDR1 MNHEY, CDR2 SMNVEV (reference sequence). This CDR3 has 15 residues. V shed 5 bases, J shed 8 bases, and the junction held 11 bases outside the gene matches. The CDR3 DNA reads as TGTGCCAGCAGTACCCGACAGGGTTGGGAAGAAAAACTGTTTTTT. Translating it yields CASSTRQGWEEKLFF.

This chain joins TRBV19 and TRBJ1-2; D might be TRBD1 (5 bases). This CDR3 has 15 amino acids. In germline, CDR1 is LNHDA, CDR2 SQIVND (reference sequence). Trimming left V 5 bases short and J 10 bases short, with 23 bases between. In nucleotides, the CDR3 is TGTGCCAGTAGTCCCTTGGCGGGACGCATAGGGGACTACACCTTC. Its protein is CASSPLAGRIGDYTF.

The chain has TRBV6-6 and TRBJ2-5; D gene ambiguous. From germline, CDR1 is MNHNY and CDR2 SVGAGI (reference sequence). The V gene lost 2 bases and the J gene lost 1 base, with 8 bases spanning the gap. The CDR3 extends over 14 amino acids. The CDR3 loop is CASSYSLSQETQYF. The CDR3 nucleotides read TGTGCCAGCAGTTACAGCTTGTCCCAAGAGACCCAGTACTTC.

The chain joins TRBV2 to TRBJ1-3; D is uncertain. Germline V gives CDR1 SNHLY, CDR2 FYNNEI. This CDR3 is built from 14 residues. V gave up 7 bases and J gave up 0 bases, with 10 bases separating them. The DNA for the CDR3 is TGTGCCAGCAATTCAGCGAACTCTGGAAACACCATATATTTT. Amino acid sequence: CASNSANSGNTIYF.

V gene TRBV15 combines with J gene TRBJ1-2; a weak D match, TRBD1 (5 bases). Germline V lookup: CDR1 LNHNV, CDR2 YYDKDF (reference sequence). Trimming pared 5 bases from V and 2 bases from J, leaving 9 bases between. This CDR3 is 13 amino acids long. The CDR3 spells CATSLGANYGYTF. The CDR3 nucleotides are TGTGCCACCAGCTTAGGGGCCAACTATGGCTACACCTTC.